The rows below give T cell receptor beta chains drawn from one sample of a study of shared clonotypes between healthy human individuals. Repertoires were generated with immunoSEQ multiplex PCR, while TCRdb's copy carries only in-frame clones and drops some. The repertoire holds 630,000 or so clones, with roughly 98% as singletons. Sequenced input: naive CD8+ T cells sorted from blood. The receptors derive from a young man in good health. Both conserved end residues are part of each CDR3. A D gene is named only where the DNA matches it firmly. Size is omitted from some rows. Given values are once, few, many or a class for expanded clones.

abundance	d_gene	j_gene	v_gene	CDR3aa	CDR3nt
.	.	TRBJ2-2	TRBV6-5	CASSYSALPYTGELFF	TGTGCCAGCAGTTACTCGGCTCTTCCTTACACCGGGGAGCTGTTTTTT
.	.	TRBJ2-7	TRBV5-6	CASSLAGWTYEQYF	TGTGCCAGCAGCTTGGCAGGGTGGACCTACGAGCAGTACTTC
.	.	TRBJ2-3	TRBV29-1	CSVVSLRDTQYF	TGCAGCGTTGTTTCCTTGCGCGATACGCAGTATTTT
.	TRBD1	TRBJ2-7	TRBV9	CASSRDSGEQYF	TGTGCCAGCAGCAGGGACAGTGGAGAGCAGTACTTC
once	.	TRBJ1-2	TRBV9	CASSAGGSRLGYTF	TGTGCCAGCAGCGCTGGGGGCAGCCGCCTTGGCTACACCTTC
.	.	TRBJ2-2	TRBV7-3	CASSLGLGTGELFF	TGTGCCAGCAGCTTAGGACTGGGCACCGGGGAGCTGTTTTTT
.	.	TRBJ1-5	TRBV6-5	CASRAGLSNQPQHF	TGTGCCAGCAGAGCAGGACTTAGCAATCAGCCCCAGCATTTT
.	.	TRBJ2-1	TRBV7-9	CASSYRYNEQFF	TGTGCCAGCAGCTACAGATACAATGAGCAGTTCTTC
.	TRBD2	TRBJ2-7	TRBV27	CASSLGSGRGEQYF	TGTGCCAGCAGTTTAGGTAGCGGGAGAGGGGAGCAGTACTTC
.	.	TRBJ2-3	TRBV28	CASSPSLSSGFKDTQYF	TGTGCCAGCAGTCCATCCCTTTCGAGCGGGTTCAAAGATACGCAGTATTTT
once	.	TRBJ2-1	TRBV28	CASSLYVDEQFF	TGTGCCAGCAGTTTATATGTGGATGAGCAGTTCTTC
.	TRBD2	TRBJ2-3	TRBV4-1	CASSPGGGLAGGAPHTDTQYF	TGCGCCAGCAGCCCGGGGGGTGGGCTAGCGGGAGGGGCCCCCCACACAGATACGCAGTATTTT
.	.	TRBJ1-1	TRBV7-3	CASSATGKTEAFF	TGTGCCAGCAGCGCAACAGGGAAGACTGAAGCTTTCTTT
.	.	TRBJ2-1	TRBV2	CASQVRAQNNEQFF	TGTGCCAGCCAGGTGAGGGCCCAGAACAATGAGCAGTTCTTC
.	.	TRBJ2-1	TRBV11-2	CASSFFDNEQFF	TGTGCCAGCAGCTTTTTCGACAATGAGCAGTTCTTC
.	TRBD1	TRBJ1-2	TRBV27	CASSSGQGARSYTF	TGTGCCAGCAGTTCCGGACAGGGGGCACGAAGCTACACCTTC
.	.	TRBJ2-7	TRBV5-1	CASSFFPHRGTEHSYEQYF	TGCGCCAGCAGCTTTTTTCCCCACCGCGGGACAGAACACTCCTACGAGCAGTACTTC
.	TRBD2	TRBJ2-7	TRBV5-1	CASSRLADSYEQYF	TGCGCCAGCAGCAGGCTAGCGGATTCCTACGAGCAGTACTTC
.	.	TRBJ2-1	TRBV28	CASSLSASRWSDEQFF	TGTGCCAGCAGTTTATCGGCTAGCAGATGGAGCGATGAGCAGTTCTTC
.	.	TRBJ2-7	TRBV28	CATETDGSYEQYF	TGTGCCACCGAAACGGACGGATCCTACGAGCAGTACTTC
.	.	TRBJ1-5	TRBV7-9	CASRAEGRNQPQHF	TGTGCCAGCAGAGCGGAGGGCAGGAATCAGCCCCAGCATTTT
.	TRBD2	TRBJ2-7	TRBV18	CASSPSPGREGPYEQYF	TGTGCCAGCTCACCCTCTCCGGGGCGGGAGGGCCCCTACGAGCAGTACTTC
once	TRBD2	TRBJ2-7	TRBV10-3	CAIGGTSGYEQYF	TGTGCCATCGGCGGAACTAGCGGTTACGAGCAGTACTTC
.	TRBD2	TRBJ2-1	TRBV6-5	CASIERDPGMKQFF	TGTGCCAGCATCGAGCGGGACCCTGGGATGAAGCAGTTCTTC
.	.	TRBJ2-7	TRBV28	CASSLTAGAREQYF	TGTGCCAGCAGTTTAACAGCAGGGGCGAGGGAGCAGTACTTC
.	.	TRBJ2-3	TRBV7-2	CASSPPMRGGTDTQYF	TGTGCCAGCAGCCCACCCATGCGGGGCGGCACAGATACGCAGTATTTT
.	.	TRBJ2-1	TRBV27	CASSSVAYSYNEQFF	TGTGCCAGCAGCAGCGTAGCGTACTCCTACAATGAGCAGTTCTTC
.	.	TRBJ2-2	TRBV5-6	CASSFGQPIGELFF	TGTGCCAGCAGCTTCGGTCAGCCCATCGGGGAGCTGTTTTTT
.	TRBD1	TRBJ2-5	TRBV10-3	CAISGTGPQETQYF	TGTGCCATCAGTGGGACAGGGCCTCAAGAGACCCAGTACTTC
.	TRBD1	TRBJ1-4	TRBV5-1	CASSKDRAFEKLFF	TGCGCCAGCAGCAAGGACAGGGCATTCGAAAAACTGTTTTTT
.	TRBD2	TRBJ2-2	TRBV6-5	CASKGRDVHTGELFF	TGTGCCAGCAAAGGGAGGGACGTTCACACCGGGGAGCTGTTTTTT
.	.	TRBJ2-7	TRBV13	CASSLGKGGSYEQYF	TGTGCCAGCAGCTTGGGGAAGGGGGGCTCCTACGAGCAGTACTTC
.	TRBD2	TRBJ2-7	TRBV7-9	CASSSTSGVSSYEQYF	TGTGCCAGCAGCTCTACTAGCGGAGTAAGCTCCTACGAGCAGTACTTC
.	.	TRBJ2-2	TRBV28	CASSLVNTGELFF	TGTGCCAGCAGTCTGGTTAACACCGGGGAGCTGTTTTTT
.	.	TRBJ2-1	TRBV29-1	CSVSGLRYNEQFF	TGCAGCGTTAGCGGTTTAAGGTACAATGAGCAGTTCTTC
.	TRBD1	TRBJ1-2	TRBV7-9	CASSKGTGRLGYTF	TGTGCCAGCAGCAAAGGGACAGGGCGACTTGGCTACACCTTC
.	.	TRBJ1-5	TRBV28	CASSFTGQWSNQPQHF	TGTGCCAGCAGTTTCACAGGGCAGTGGAGCAATCAGCCCCAGCATTTT
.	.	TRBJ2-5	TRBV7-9	CASSLIQGQQETQYF	TGTGCCAGCAGCTTAATTCAGGGACAACAAGAGACCCAGTACTTC
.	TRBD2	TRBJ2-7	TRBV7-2	CASSLVAGGSYEQYF	TGTGCCAGCAGCTTAGTGGCGGGAGGCTCCTACGAGCAGTACTTC
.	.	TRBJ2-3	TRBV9	CASRGGTDTQYF	TGTGCCAGCAGGGGGGGCACAGATACGCAGTATTTT
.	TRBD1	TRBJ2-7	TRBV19	CASSIGALGQGILHEQYF	TGTGCCAGTAGTATAGGAGCCTTAGGACAGGGGATCCTCCACGAGCAGTACTTC
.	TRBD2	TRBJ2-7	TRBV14	CASSERTSGSIYEQYF	TGTGCCAGCAGCGAAAGGACTAGCGGGAGTATCTACGAGCAGTACTTC
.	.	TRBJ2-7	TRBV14	CASSPRGSYEQYF	TGTGCCAGCAGCCCCCGTGGCTCCTACGAGCAGTACTTC
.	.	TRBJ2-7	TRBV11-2	CASSLGLYYEQYF	TGTGCCAGCAGCTTAGGACTCTACTACGAGCAGTACTTC
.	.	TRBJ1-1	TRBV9	CASSLTEAFF	TGTGCCAGCAGCCTAACCGAAGCTTTCTTT
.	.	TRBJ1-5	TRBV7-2	CASSLVGGGNQPQHF	TGTGCCAGCAGCTTAGTCGGGGGAGGCAATCAGCCCCAGCATTTT
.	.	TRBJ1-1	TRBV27	CASRPIQDNTEAFF	TGTGCCAGCCGCCCCATCCAGGACAACACTGAAGCTTTCTTT
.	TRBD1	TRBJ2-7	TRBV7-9	CASSLTGAPYEQYF	TGTGCCAGCAGCTTAACAGGGGCACCCTACGAGCAGTACTTC